Only a few counts were recorded for the clone carrying this T cell receptor (beta chain). What it binds is unknown. Since all of the isolated RNA was reverse transcribed, expressed TCRB transcripts were what got sequenced. TCRdb's copy holds only in-frame clones and misses some; the assay was immunoSEQ multiplex PCR. The sample includes about 260,000 clones, approximately 20% seen only once; the top ten take about 0.028%. This entry is derived from a study of beta chain features in type 1 diabetes. Findings and caveats of the study: PCR might favor shorter templates, equally in patients and controls. Type 1 diabetes patients showed fewer insertions and more deletions at VDJ junctions. For Type 1 diabetes patients, all four CD4+ subsets carried TCRB CDR3s that were moderately but significantly shorter.

J was trimmed by 2 bases and V by 4 bases; bases with no gene match: 11. Germline-derived CDR1 and CDR2 are MGHRA and YSYEKL. The CDR3 has 16 amino acids. The rearrangement uses TRBV4-1 and TRBJ2-7; 7 positions agree with TRBD1. The sample comprised naive CD4+ T cells from blood. This receptor was identified in a woman aged 40 to 50 with type 1 diabetes. CDR3 DNA: TGCGCCAGCAGCCCCAGCTCGAGACAGGGTGCCTACGAGCAGTACTTC. This codes for CASSPSSRQGAYEQYF.